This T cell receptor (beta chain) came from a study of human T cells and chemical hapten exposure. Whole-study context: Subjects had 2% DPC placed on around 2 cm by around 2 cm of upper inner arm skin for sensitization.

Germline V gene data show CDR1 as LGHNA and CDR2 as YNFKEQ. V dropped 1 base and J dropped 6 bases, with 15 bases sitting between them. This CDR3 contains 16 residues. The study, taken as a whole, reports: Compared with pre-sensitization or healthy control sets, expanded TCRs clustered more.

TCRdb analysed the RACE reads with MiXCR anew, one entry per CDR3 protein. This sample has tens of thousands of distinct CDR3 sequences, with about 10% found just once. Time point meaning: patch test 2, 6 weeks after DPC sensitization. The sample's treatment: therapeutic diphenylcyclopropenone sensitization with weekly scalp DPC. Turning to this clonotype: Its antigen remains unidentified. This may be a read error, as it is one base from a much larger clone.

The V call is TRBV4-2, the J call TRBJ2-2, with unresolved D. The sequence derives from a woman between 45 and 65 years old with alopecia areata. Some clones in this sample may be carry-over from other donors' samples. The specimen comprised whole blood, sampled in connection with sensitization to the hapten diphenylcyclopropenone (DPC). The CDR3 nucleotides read TGTGCCAGCAGCCAAGTCCCGGACGATGTTTCCGGGGAGCTGTTTTTT. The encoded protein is CASSQVPDDVSGELFF.